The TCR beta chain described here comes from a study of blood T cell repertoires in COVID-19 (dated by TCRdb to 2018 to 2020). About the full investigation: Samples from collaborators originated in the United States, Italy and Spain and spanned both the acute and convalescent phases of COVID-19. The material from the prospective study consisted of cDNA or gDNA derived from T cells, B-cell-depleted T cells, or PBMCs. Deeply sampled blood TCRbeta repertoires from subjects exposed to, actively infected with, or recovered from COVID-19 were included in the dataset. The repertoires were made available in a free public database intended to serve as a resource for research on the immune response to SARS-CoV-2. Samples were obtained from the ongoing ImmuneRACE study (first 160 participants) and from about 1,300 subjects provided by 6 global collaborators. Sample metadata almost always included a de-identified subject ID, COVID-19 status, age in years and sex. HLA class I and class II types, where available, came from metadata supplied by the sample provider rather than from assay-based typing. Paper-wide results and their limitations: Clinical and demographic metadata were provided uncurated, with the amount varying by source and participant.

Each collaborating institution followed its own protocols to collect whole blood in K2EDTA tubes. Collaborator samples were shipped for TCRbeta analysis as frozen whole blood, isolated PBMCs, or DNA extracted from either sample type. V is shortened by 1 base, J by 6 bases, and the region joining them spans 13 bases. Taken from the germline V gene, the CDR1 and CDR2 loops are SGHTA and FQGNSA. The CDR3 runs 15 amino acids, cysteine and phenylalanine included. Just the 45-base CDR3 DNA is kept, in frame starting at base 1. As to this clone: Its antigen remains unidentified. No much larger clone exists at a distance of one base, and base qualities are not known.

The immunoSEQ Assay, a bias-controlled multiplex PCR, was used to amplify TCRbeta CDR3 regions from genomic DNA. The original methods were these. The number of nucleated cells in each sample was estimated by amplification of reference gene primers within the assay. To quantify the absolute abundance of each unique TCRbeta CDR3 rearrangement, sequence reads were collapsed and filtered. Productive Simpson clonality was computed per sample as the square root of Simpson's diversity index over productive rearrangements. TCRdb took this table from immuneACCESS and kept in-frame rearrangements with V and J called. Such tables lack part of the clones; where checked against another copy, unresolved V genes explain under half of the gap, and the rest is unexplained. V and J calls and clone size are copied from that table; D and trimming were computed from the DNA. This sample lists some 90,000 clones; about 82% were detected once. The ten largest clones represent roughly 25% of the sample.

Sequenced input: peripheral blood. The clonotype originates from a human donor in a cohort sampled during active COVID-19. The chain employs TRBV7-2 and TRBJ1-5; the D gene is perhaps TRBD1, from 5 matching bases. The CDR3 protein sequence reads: CASSLDAGLGQPQHF. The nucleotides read TGTGCCAGCAGCTTAGACGCAGGGCTCGGTCAGCCCCAGCATTTT.